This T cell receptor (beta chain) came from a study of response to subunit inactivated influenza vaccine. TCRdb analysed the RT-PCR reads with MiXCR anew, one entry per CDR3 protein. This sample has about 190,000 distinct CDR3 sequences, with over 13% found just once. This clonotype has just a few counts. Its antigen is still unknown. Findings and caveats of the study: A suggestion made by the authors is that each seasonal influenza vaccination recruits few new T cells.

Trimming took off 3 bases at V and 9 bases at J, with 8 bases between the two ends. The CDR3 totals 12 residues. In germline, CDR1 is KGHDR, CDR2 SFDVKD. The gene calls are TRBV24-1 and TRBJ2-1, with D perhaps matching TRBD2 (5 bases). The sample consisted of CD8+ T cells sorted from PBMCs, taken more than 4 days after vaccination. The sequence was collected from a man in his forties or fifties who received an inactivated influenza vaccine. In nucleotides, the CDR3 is TGTGCCACCAGTGATGGGCGGGTTGAGCAGTTCTTC. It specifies CATSDGRVEQFF.